This T cell receptor beta chain is from a study of blood T cell repertoires in COVID-19. About the research overall: Sites in the United States, Italy and Spain provided acute and convalescent COVID-19 samples. From T cells, B-cell-depleted T cells, or PBMCs came the material, which was cDNA or gDNA.

Per the original data handling: Amplified reference gene primers provided the basis for estimating nucleated cell counts. Here immunoSEQ multiplex PCR was the method, and the copy in TCRdb shows in-frame clones only, minus some. D and trimming come from the DNA, and the V and J calls and clone size come from that table. The sample contains 200,000 to 250,000 clones, around 80% of which appear only once. The CDR3 totals 14 residues. Germline CDR1 is LNHDA and CDR2 is SQIVND (reference sequence). V lost 4 bases to trimming and J lost 3 bases, with 10 bases between them. This sequence was found in a woman aged 18-30 years with acute or convalescent COVID-19. This chain joins TRBV19 and TRBJ1-5, with no clear D. Sequencing input: peripheral blood. For the CDR3, the DNA is TGTGCCAGTAGTAGAAGGAGTTCCAATCAGCCCCAGCATTTT. Amino acids: CASSRRSSNQPQHF.